This TCR beta chain was obtained from a study of CD8+CD57+ T cells in acquired aplastic anemia (dated by TCRdb to the late 2010s). In terms of the full investigation: On average, sorted CD4+ and CD8+ cells yielded roughly 3.4 ug of extracted DNA, with a range of roughly 0.18 to 30 ug.

Findings and caveats that apply to the study as a whole: CD8+ Simpson's diversity did not differ significantly between patients and healthy controls (P=0.060). Around 28 CD8+ CDR3 sequences were found to be shared between patients and controls, but these sequences appeared to be highly expressed in patients and within the immunodominant clones of the patients.

Genomic DNA was used as template for profiling of TCR beta VDJ combinations and CDR3 sequences. An Illumina HiSeq 2000 was the platform used for TCR repertoire sequencing. The authors' pipeline ran thus. TRBV/TRBJ rearrangement plots, CDR3 size and DJ length profiles, and Simpson's diversity index were used to evaluate the repertoires. The most abundant DNA sequence in the deep sequencing data was defined as the immunodominant clone. CDR3 amino acid sequences were checked for sharing between subjects and were compared against published repertoires and the VDJdb database. The public reads were quality trimmed at Q25 with fastp and then assembled into clones with MiXCR by TCRdb, keeping productive beta chains. Every CDR3 protein is listed once, alongside the most common genes and DNA of its rows. The V and J calls reflect TCRdb's pipeline rather than the authors' work. This sample is represented by 200,000 or so distinct CDR3 sequences; around three fifths of them were singletons. Of the sample, 35% to 55% is held by the ten largest clones.

This clonotype was found many times. Its cognate antigen has yet to be identified. No base quality values were provided; no much bigger clone lies one nucleotide off. Reading the germline V gene (reference sequence) gives CDR1 LGHDT and CDR2 YNNKEL. Its CDR3 holds 13 amino acids, cysteine through phenylalanine. The kept DNA is CDR3 alone, 39 bases in frame from the first base. Trimming costs V 0 bases and J 6 bases, and their ends lie 8 bases apart. TCR repertoires of sorted CD4+ and CD8+ blood T cells from severe aplastic anemia patients and healthy subjects were deep-sequenced in the study. Ficoll-Paque density gradient centrifugation was used to isolate peripheral blood mononuclear cells. Before DNA extraction, CD4+ and CD8+ T cells were sorted with FACS or magnetic beads.

Sequencing input: sorted CD4+, CD8+, or CD8+CD57+ T cells (not recorded which) from PBMCs. In this chain, TRBV3-1 is recombined with TRBJ1-1, with the D gene call left open. This clonotype was obtained from a human donor with severe aplastic anemia or a healthy control (not recorded which). The encoded CDR3 is CASSQDHGSEAFF. The nucleotide sequence reads TGTGCCAGCAGCCAAGACCACGGATCTGAAGCTTTCTTT. Reference TRBV3-1 and TRBJ1-1 proteins supply the regions before and after the CDR3; the full variable domain is: DTAVSQTPKYLVTQMGNDKSIKCEQNLGHDTMYWYKQDSKKFLKIMFSYNNKELIINETVPNRFSPKSPDKAHLNLHINSLELGDSAVYFCASSQDHGSEAFFGQGTRLTVV.